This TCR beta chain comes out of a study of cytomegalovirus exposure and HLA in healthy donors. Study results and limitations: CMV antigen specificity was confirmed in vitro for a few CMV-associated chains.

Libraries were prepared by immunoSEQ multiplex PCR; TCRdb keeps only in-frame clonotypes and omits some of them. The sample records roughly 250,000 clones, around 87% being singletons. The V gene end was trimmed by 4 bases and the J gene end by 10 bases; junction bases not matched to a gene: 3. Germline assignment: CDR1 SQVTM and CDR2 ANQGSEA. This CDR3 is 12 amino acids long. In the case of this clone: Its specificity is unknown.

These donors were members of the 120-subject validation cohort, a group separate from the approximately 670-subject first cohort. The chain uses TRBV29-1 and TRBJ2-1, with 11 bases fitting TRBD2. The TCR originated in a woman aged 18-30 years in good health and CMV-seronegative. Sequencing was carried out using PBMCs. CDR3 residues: CSVGTSGLEQFF. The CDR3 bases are TGCAGCGTTGGGACTAGCGGGCTAGAGCAGTTCTTC.